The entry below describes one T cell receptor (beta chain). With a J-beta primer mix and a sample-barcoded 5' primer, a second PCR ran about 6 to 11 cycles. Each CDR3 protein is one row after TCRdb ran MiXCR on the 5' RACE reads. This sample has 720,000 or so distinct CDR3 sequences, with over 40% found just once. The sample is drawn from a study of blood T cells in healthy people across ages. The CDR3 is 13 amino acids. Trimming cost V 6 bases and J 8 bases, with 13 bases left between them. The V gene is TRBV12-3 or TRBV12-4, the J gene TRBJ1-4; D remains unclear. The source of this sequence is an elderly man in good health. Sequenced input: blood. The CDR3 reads CASSRTRTEKLFF. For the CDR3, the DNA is TGTGCCAGCAGCCGGACCCGGACCGAAAAACTGTTTTTT.